This TCR beta chain emerged from a study of cytomegalovirus exposure and HLA in healthy donors. Across the study: Falling in the Caucasian-associated ancestry cluster were about four fifths of 398 genotyped donors.

General observations from the study: Immune exposure information comprised only CMV serostatus.

V gave up 5 bases and J gave up 5 bases, with 15 bases separating them. There are 14 residues in the CDR3. CDR1 is SGHTA, CDR2 FQGNSA, per germline. Researchers ran the PCR with 60 Vbeta and 13 Jbeta primers. Sequencing used immunoSEQ multiplex PCR; TCRdb keeps in-frame clones, though not all of them. The sample lists under 200,000 clones; over 65% were seen once. As concerns this clone: The antigen is undetermined.

Sequencing used PBMCs. The clonotype originates from a woman in her thirties or forties in good health and CMV-seronegative. The V and J genes are TRBV7-2 and TRBJ1-1; no reliable D call. The DNA for the CDR3 is TGTGCCAGCAGCCGACACCGGGGAGGAACTGAAGCTTTCTTT. It encodes CASSRHRGGTEAFF.